This T cell receptor (beta chain) originates from a study of blood T cell repertoires in COVID-19. Methods used by the authors: How many nucleated cells were present was estimated from reference gene primer amplification. Assay used: immunoSEQ multiplex PCR; TCRdb lists only in-frame clones, some missing. That table supplies the V and J calls and clone size; D and trimming were determined from the DNA. The table includes around 240,000 clones, about 83% detected once. The source of this sequence is a woman aged 45-65 years with acute or convalescent COVID-19. The source material was peripheral blood.

DNA for the CDR3: TGTGCCAGCAGTCCCTCTCACGCCCGCAGAGAAAAACTGTTTTTT. It encodes CASSPSHARREKLFF. This rearrangement joins TRBV28 to TRBJ1-4; D gene uncertain. The CDR3 is 15 amino acids. CDR1 MDHEN and CDR2 SYDVKM come from the germline V gene. The V end lost 5 bases, the J end lost 8 bases, and 18 bases lay between the germline ends.